This record concerns one T cell receptor beta chain sequence. In this sample, this clone turned up once. Its antigen remains undetermined. Base quality data are lacking; no much larger clone is found one base away. Participants in the prospective study were aged roughly 18 to 100 years, lived in approximately 26 United States geographic areas, and enrolled through a virtual design. In the prospective study, participants were assigned to cohorts based on the clinical history participants reported in a screening survey and a study questionnaire. Each participant in the prospective study had whole blood, serum and a nasopharyngeal or oropharyngeal swab collected by mobile phlebotomists. Additional blood draws and questionnaires over an approximately 2-month period could optionally be provided by prospective study participants. Blood samples from the prospective study were shipped frozen or at room temperature prior to DNA extraction.

The data belong to a study of blood T cell repertoires in COVID-19 (dated by TCRdb to about 2020). Study-level background: Samples from collaborators originated in the United States, Italy and Spain and spanned both the acute and convalescent phases of COVID-19. HLA class I and class II types, where available, came from metadata supplied by the sample provider rather than from assay-based typing. The material from the prospective study consisted of cDNA or gDNA derived from T cells, B-cell-depleted T cells, or PBMCs. Sample metadata almost always included a de-identified subject ID, COVID-19 status, age in years and sex. Subjects who had been exposed to COVID-19, were actively infected with it, or had recovered from it provided the deeply sampled blood TCRbeta repertoires that made up the dataset. The samples were drawn from two sources: the first 160 participants of the ongoing ImmuneRACE study, and about 1,300 subjects contributed by 6 global collaborators. The repertoires were released in a freely available public database intended as a resource for research on the immune response to SARS-CoV-2. The investigation overall reported the following: The amount of clinical and demographic metadata varied by source and participant and was provided uncurated.

TCRbeta CDR3 regions were amplified from genomic DNA by means of the immunoSEQ Assay, a bias-controlled multiplex PCR. The original pipeline was this. Nucleated cell counts per sample were estimated from amplification of reference gene primers within the assay. Sequence reads were collapsed and filtered to measure the absolute abundance of every unique TCRbeta CDR3 rearrangement. For each sample, productive Simpson clonality was calculated as the square root of Simpson's diversity index across productive rearrangements. Not all clones reach the TCRdb copy of this immuneACCESS table, which keeps in-frame sequences only. Checked studies attribute under half of the gap to unresolved V genes and leave the rest unexplained. V and J calls and clone size follow that table, whereas D and trimming were derived from the DNA. Within this sample are approximately 450,000 clones, with nearly 90% of them counted one time only. Together, the top ten hold almost 2% of the sample.

Based on the germline V gene, the CDR1 and CDR2 sequences are SGDLS and YYNGEE. V trim: 2 bases; J trim: 7 bases; unmatched bases: 11. The CDR3 goes from the cysteine to the phenylalanine over 16 residues. Solely the CDR3 DNA is kept, with 48 bases framed from the first base. The clonotype originates from a woman between 18 and 29 years old with acute COVID-19. The sequenced sample was PBMCs or T cells enriched from blood (not recorded which). Here the chain combines TRBV9 and TRBJ2-1; 8 central nucleotides agree with TRBD1. The nucleotides read TGTGCCAGCAGCGTGATGGGGTTGACAGGGGAGAATGAGCAGTTCTTC. It specifies CASSVMGLTGENEQFF.